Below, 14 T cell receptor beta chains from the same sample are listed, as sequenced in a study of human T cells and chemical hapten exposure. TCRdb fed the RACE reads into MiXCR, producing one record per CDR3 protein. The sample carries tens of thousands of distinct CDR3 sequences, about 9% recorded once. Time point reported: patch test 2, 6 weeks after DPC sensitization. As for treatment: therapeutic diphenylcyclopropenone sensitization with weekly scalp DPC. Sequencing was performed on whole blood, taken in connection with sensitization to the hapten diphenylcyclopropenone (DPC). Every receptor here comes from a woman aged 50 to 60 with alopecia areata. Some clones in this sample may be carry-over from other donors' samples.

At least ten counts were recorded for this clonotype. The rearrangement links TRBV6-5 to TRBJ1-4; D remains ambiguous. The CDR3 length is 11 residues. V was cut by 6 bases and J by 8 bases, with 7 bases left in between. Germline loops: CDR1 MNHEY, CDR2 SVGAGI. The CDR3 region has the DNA TGTGCCAGCAGAAGGAACGAAAAACTGTTTTTT. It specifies CASRRNEKLFF.

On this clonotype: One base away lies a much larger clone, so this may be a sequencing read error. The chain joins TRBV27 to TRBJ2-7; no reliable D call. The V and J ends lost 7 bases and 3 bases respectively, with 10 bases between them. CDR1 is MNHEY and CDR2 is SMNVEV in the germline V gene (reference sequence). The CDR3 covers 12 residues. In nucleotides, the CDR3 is TGTGCCAGCACCGACAAATGCTACGAGCAGTACTTC. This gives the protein CASTDKCYEQYF.

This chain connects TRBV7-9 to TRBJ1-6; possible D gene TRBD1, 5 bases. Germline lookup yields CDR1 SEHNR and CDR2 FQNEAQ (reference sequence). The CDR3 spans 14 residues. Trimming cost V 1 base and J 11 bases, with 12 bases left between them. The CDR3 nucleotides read TGTGCCAGCAGCTTAGGGGGCAGCAATCCACCCCTCCACTTT. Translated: CASSLGGSNPPLHF.

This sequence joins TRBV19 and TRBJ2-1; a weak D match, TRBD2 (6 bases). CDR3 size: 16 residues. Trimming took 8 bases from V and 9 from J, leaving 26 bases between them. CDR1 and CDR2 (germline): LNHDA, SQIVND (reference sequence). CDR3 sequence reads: CASRPISSGTRLEQFF. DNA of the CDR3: TGTGCCAGTCGCCCAATTAGTAGCGGAACTAGGCTTGAGCAGTTCTTC.

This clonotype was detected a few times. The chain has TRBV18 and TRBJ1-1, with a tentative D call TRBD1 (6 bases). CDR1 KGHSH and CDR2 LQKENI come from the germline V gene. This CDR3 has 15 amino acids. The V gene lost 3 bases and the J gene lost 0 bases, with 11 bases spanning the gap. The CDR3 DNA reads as TGTGCCAGCTCACCTCAGGGGTCCATGAACACTGAAGCTTTCTTT. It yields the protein CASSPQGSMNTEAFF.

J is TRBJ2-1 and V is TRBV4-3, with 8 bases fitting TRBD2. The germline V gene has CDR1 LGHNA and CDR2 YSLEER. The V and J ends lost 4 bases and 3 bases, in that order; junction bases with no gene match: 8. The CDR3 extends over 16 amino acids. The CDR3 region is CASSPTSGVRYNEQFF. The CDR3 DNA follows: TGCGCCAGCAGCCCTACTAGCGGAGTGCGCTACAATGAGCAGTTCTTC.

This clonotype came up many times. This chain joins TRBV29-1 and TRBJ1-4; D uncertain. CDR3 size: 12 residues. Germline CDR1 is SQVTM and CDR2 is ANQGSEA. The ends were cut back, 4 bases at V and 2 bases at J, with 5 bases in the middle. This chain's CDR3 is CSVGVTNEKLFF. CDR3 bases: TGCAGCGTTGGGGTTACTAATGAAAAACTGTTTTTT.

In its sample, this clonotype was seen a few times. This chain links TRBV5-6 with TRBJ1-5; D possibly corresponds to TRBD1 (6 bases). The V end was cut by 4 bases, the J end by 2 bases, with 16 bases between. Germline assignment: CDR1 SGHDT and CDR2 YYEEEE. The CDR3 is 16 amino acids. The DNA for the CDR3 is TGTGCCAGCAGCGCGTGGGGGGCGCAGGGCAATCAGCCCCAGCATTTT. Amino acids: CASSAWGAQGNQPQHF.

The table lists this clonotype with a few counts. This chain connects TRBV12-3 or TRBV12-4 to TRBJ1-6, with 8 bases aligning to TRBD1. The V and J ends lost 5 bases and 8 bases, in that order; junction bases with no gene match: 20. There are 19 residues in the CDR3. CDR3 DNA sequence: TGTGCCAGCAGTCTGTCCGGGCAGGACAGGGCCAATTGGGATTCACCCCTCCACTTT. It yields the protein CASSLSGQDRANWDSPLHF.

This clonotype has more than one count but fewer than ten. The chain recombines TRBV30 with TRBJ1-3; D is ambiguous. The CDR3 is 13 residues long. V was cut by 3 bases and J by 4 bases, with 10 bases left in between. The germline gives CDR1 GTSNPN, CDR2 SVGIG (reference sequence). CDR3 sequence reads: CAWRPGPGNTIYF. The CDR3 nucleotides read TGTGCCTGGAGACCTGGACCAGGAAACACCATATATTTT.

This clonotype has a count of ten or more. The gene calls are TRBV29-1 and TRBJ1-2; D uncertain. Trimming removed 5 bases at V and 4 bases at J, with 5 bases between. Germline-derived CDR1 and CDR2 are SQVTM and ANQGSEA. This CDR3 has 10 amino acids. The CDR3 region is CSVIGYGYTF. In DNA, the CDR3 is TGCAGCGTTATCGGCTATGGCTACACCTTC.

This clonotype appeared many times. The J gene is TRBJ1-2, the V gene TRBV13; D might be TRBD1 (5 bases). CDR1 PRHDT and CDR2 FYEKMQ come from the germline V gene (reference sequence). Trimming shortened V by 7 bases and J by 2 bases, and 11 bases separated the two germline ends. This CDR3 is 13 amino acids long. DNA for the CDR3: TGTGCCAGCACCCGGGGCGAGAACTATGGCTACACCTTC. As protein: CASTRGENYGYTF.

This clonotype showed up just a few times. The DNA for the CDR3 is TGTGCCAGCAGTTTTTTCTCCACCGGGGGATCCTACGAGCAGTACTTC. Residues: CASSFFSTGGSYEQYF. The chain joins TRBV28 to TRBJ2-7; tentative D call: TRBD2 (6 bases). CDR3 length: 16 residues. Per the germline V gene, CDR1 is MDHEN and CDR2 is SYDVKM. The V and J ends lost 3 bases and 1 base respectively, with 16 bases between them.

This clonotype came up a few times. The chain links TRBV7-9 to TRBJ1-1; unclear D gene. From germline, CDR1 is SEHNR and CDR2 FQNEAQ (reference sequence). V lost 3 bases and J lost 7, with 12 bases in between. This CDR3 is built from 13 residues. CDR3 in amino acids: CASSFYRHIEAFF. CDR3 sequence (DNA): TGTGCCAGCAGCTTTTATCGGCATATTGAAGCTTTCTTT.